Shown below are 10 T cell receptor beta chains from a single sample sequenced in a study of identical twins. TCRdb itself ran the 5' RACE reads through MiXCR, one entry per CDR3 protein. The sample yields roughly 540,000 distinct CDR3 sequences, 20% to 25% seen once. The same sample was also studied in work on T cells expressing NK-cell markers.

Material: CD4+ T cells sorted from blood. The receptors were gathered from a woman aged 18-29 years in good health.

This clonotype was seen only a few times. J is TRBJ1-2 and V is TRBV20-1, with TRBD1 matching over 9 bases. The V segment lost 4 bases and the J segment 4 bases; nucleotides outside the gene matches: 7. Germline V gene sequence: CDR1 DFQATT, CDR2 SNEGSKA (reference sequence). This CDR3 contains 14 residues. The CDR3 here is CSANRDRGIYGYTF. The CDR3 DNA follows: TGCAGTGCTAACCGTGACAGGGGGATCTATGGCTACACCTTC.

This clonotype appeared many times. The rearrangement uses TRBV6-5 and TRBJ1-3; a possible D gene is TRBD1 (5 bases). V was shortened by 2 bases and J by 0 bases, with 11 bases between the two germline ends. CDR3 size: 16 residues. Germline V gives CDR1 MNHEY, CDR2 SVGAGI. Here the CDR3 DNA reads TGTGCCAGCAGTTACAACCGGGACCTCTCTGGAAACACCATATATTTT. Protein: CASSYNRDLSGNTIYF.

This clonotype came up a few times. This chain uses TRBV20-1 with TRBJ2-7; D is unresolved. The V end was cut by 5 bases, the J end by 1 base, with 12 bases between. The germline V gene encodes CDR1 DFQATT and CDR2 SNEGSKA (reference sequence). The CDR3 has 13 residues. The CDR3 loop is CSAPDRNSYEQYF. The CDR3 coding sequence is TGCAGTGCTCCTGACCGGAATTCCTACGAGCAGTACTTC.

This sequence joins TRBV7-2 and TRBJ2-7; D gene uncertain. The ends were cut back, 3 bases at V and 2 bases at J, with 2 bases in the middle. Germline lookup yields CDR1 SGHTA and CDR2 FQGNSA. The CDR3 consists of 11 residues. CDR3 nucleotides: TGTGCCAGCAGCTTCCCCTACGAGCAGTACTTC. Translated: CASSFPYEQYF. Supplemented by reference TRBV7-2 and TRBJ2-7, the full variable domain reads GAGVSQSPSNKVTEKGKDVELRCDPISGHTALYWYRQSLGQGLEFLIYFQGNSAPDKSGLPSDRFSAERTGGSVSTLTIQRTQQEDSAVYLCASSFPYEQYFGPGTRLTVT.

This clonotype was seen only a few times. The rearrangement links TRBV7-2 to TRBJ1-2; 10 bases fit TRBD1. Germline CDR1 and CDR2: SGHTA and FQGNSA. V was clipped by 8 bases and J by 8 bases; unmatched bases: 8. The CDR3 consists of 13 residues. The CDR3 coding sequence is TGTGCCAGCCGACAGGGGGCAGGGGGAGGCTACACCTTC. Its translation: CASRQGAGGGYTF.

This clonotype was detected only once. This chain joins TRBV20-1 and TRBJ1-1; 7 bases fit TRBD1. The CDR3 is 14 amino acids. Germline values: CDR1 DFQATT, CDR2 SNEGSKA (reference sequence). Trimming at V came to 0 bases and at J to 6 bases, leaving 7 bases not matched to a gene. This CDR3 reads CSARDLTGNPEAFF. The CDR3 DNA reads as TGCAGTGCTAGAGATCTGACAGGGAATCCTGAAGCTTTCTTT.

The chain carries TRBV29-1 and TRBJ2-1; 9 bases are a match to TRBD2. The CDR3 consists of 14 residues. V trimming: 4 bases; J trimming: 7 bases; junction bases outside the gene matches: 8. Germline CDR1 SQVTM, CDR2 ANQGSEA. Written as DNA, the CDR3 is TGCAGCGTTGCAGGGGGACTAGCCAAGAATGAGCAGTTCTTC. Its translation is CSVAGGLAKNEQFF.

The chain recombines TRBV11-2 with TRBJ2-7, with D possibly called TRBD1 or TRBD2 (5 bases each). V lost 3 bases, J lost 0 bases, and 21 bases lay in between. CDR1 and CDR2 from the germline V gene are SGHAT and FQNNGV. The CDR3 is 18 amino acids. The CDR3 DNA reads TGTGCCAGCAGCTTGAGATGGGACGCTAGAAAAAGCTCCTACGAGCAGTACTTC. Amino acid sequence: CASSLRWDARKSSYEQYF.

This clonotype was recorded at least ten times. V usage is TRBV12-3 or TRBV12-4 and J usage is TRBJ1-2; D remains ambiguous. The ends were cut back, 3 bases at V and 2 bases at J, with 10 bases in the middle. This CDR3 spans 14 amino acids. In DNA form, the CDR3 reads TGTGCCAGCAGTTTCCGGGGAAGAAACTATGGCTACACCTTC. This gives the protein CASSFRGRNYGYTF.

V usage is TRBV6-1 and J usage is TRBJ2-3; 11 nucleotides align to TRBD2. With V trimmed by 8 bases and J by 4 bases, 8 bases remained unmatched. CDR1 and CDR2 (germline): MNHNS, SASEGT. The CDR3 has 15 residues. The CDR3 region has the DNA TGTGCCAGCCTCTATAGCGGGGGGGCCCCAGATACGCAGTATTTT. It is translated as CASLYSGGAPDTQYF.